This record covers a single TCR beta chain. This sample is part of a study of shared T cell receptors in the human thymus. V lost 7 bases to trimming and J lost 8 bases; unmatched junction nucleotides: 9. The CDR3 is 14 residues long. The germline CDR1 and CDR2 sequences are MNHEY and SMNVEV (reference sequence). Clones were read by immunoSEQ multiplex PCR, and TCRdb kept only the in-frame ones, dropping some. This sample yields around 730,000 clones, of which 70% to 90% are seen a single time; around 0.0099% belongs to the top ten. A further study also used this sample, focusing on human thymus T cells. That report adds: Use of V and J genes seemed skewed within the thymic and blood repertoires.

The V gene is TRBV27, the J gene TRBJ2-1; TRBD2 aligns across 9 bases. The receptor was derived from a girl less than two years old with a congenital heart defect. Sequenced material: thymocytes. The CDR3 loop reads CASTGGGAGHEQFF. The CDR3 nucleotides read TGTGCCAGCACTGGCGGGGGGGCTGGTCATGAGCAGTTCTTC.